The 6 T cell receptor beta chains below were found in one sample sequenced in a study of breast tumors, draining lymph nodes, adjacent tissues. Each CDR3 protein gets one entry after TCRdb re-called the multiplex PCR reads with MiXCR. The sample lists fewer than 20,000 distinct CDR3 sequences, approximately 55% occurring once. Sample: tumor-adjacent breast tissue. These TCRs come from a female donor with breast cancer. Some clones in this sample may be carry-over from other donors' samples.

The V and J genes are TRBV20-1 and TRBJ2-3, with TRBD1 matching 7 bases. The CDR3 is 14 residues long. Germline CDR1 DFQATT, CDR2 SNEGSKA (reference sequence). V shed 0 bases and J 6 bases; nucleotides not matched to a gene: 6. The CDR3 sequence is CSARDQRGRDTQYF. In DNA, the CDR3 is TGCAGTGCTAGAGATCAAAGGGGGCGGGATACGCAGTATTTT.

The V gene is TRBV20-1, the J gene TRBJ1-6; D is uncertain. The length of the CDR3 is 12 residues. Per the germline V gene, CDR1 is DFQATT and CDR2 is SNEGSKA (reference sequence). The V gene lost 3 bases and the J gene lost 6 bases, with 6 bases spanning the gap. CDR3 coding DNA: TGCAGTGCTAGGACAAGTAATTCACCCCTCCACTTT. This sequence encodes CSARTSNSPLHF.

This clonotype was detected many times. This chain uses TRBV19 with TRBJ1-5; D is unclear. Germline lookup yields CDR1 LNHDA and CDR2 SQIVND (reference sequence). The CDR3 runs 14 residues. Between the trimmed V and J ends, which lost 5 bases and 6 bases, there was a span of 14 bases. The CDR3 region has the DNA TGTGCCAGTAGTCCACGACGGGTGGGTCAGCCCCAGCATTTT. Amino acids: CASSPRRVGQPQHF.

This clonotype ranks as medium-sized (0.01 to 0.1%). The CDR3 reads CASSRQREGNEQYF. CDR3 in DNA: TGTGCCAGCAGCAGGCAGCGGGAGGGTAACGAGCAGTACTTC. The rearrangement links TRBV2 to TRBJ2-7, with TRBD2 matching over 10 bases. CDR3 length equals 14 residues. The germline gives CDR1 SNHLY, CDR2 FYNNEI. V gave up 6 bases and J gave up 5 bases; unmatched junction bases: 7.

The rearrangement uses TRBV19 and TRBJ1-4; 8 positions agree with TRBD1. The CDR3 extends over 15 amino acids. Losses at the gene ends were 7 bases for V and 4 bases for J; bases not matched to a gene: 8. Germline CDR1 reads LNHDA; CDR2 reads SQIVND (reference sequence). CDR3 DNA: TGTGCCAGTAACCCCCCGGGACAGGTTAATGAAAAACTGTTTTTT. This encodes CASNPPGQVNEKLFF.

The chain couples TRBV9 to TRBJ1-6; D might be TRBD1 (5 bases). The germline V and J ends were trimmed by 4 bases and 13 bases, with 21 bases remaining between them. Germline-derived CDR1 and CDR2 are SGDLS and YYNGEE. The CDR3 sequence is 15 residues long. Written as DNA, the CDR3 is TGTGCCAGCAGCTTAGGTGACAGCTTTCAAGAGCCCCTCCACTTT. It encodes CASSLGDSFQEPLHF.